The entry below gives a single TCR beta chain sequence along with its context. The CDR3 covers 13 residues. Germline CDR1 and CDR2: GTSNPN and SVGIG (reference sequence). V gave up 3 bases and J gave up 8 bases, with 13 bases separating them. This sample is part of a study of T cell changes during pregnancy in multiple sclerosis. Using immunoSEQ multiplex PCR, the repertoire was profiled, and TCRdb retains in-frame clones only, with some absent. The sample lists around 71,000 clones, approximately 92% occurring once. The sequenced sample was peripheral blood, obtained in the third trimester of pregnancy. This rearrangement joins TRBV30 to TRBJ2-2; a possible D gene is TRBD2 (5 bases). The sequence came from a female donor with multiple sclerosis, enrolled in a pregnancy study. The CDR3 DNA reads TGTGCCTGGAGCCTACTAGAGTGGGGGGAGCTGTTTTTT. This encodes CAWSLLEWGELFF.